These T cell receptor beta chains were read from a single sample in a study of blood T cell repertoires in COVID-19. Data came from immunoSEQ multiplex PCR; TCRdb stores just in-frame clones and leaves some out. The table has about 240,000 clones, approximately 80% seen once. The sequenced sample consisted of peripheral blood. The receptors shown here come from a man aged 25 to 45 who had recovered from COVID-19. Each CDR3 is given with its conserved first and last residue. Each record gives: clone size, J gene, V gene, D gene, CDR3 DNA, CDR3 protein. The D gene is left open where the match is weak. Expanded clones are given a class, and other clones once, few, many or no size at all.

few TRBJ2-5 TRBV29-1 - TGCAGCGTTGAAGGCGACAAACAAGAGACCCAGTACTTC CSVEGDKQETQYF
- TRBJ2-1 TRBV27 TRBD2 TGTGCCAGCAGTCCCTGGACTAGCGGGGTAGCCTACAATGAGCAGTTCTTC CASSPWTSGVAYNEQFF
- TRBJ1-1 TRBV27 - TGTGCCAGCAGTTTAGCCCCAGCCGGGGACACTGAAGCTTTCTTT CASSLAPAGDTEAFF
- TRBJ1-5 TRBV5-1 - TGCGCCAGCAGTCGCGGAGGAGAGCTTAATCAGCCCCAGCATTTT CASSRGGELNQPQHF
- TRBJ1-6 TRBV5-6 TRBD1 TGTGCCAGCAGCCTGAGACAGGGGTTTTTTTCACCCCTCCACTTT CASSLRQGFFSPLHF
once TRBJ2-3 TRBV9 - TGTGCCAGCAGCGTAGGCGGGGCCCACGCAGATACGCAGTATTTT CASSVGGAHADTQYF
- TRBJ2-2 TRBV13 TRBD1 TGTGCCAGCAGCTCGACAGGGTTTCACACCGGGGAGCTGTTTTTT CASSSTGFHTGELFF
- TRBJ2-7 TRBV5-1 TRBD2 TGCGCCAGCAGCTTGGGTGAATGGGGGGGCTACGAGCAGTACTTC CASSLGEWGGYEQYF
few TRBJ2-5 TRBV29-1 - TGCAGCGTTGAAAATATCACGGACCAAGAGACCCAGTACTTC CSVENITDQETQYF
once TRBJ2-1 TRBV6-1 TRBD2 TGTGCCAGCAGTGAACCCCCCGGAGCGGGGGGCTACAATGAGCAGTTCTTC CASSEPPGAGGYNEQFF
many TRBJ1-4 TRBV3-1/TRBV3-2 - TGTGCCAGCAGCCGCTACACGCAGGGGACTAGGAACTCTAATGAAAAACTGTTTTTT CASSRYTQGTRNSNEKLFF
- TRBJ2-7 TRBV5-4 TRBD1 TGTGCCAGCAGCTCGGGACAGGTGGGCGAGCAGTACTTC CASSSGQVGEQYF
- TRBJ2-7 TRBV27 TRBD1 TGTGCCAGCAGTCCCCAAGGACAGGGCATCTACGAGCAGTACTTC CASSPQGQGIYEQYF
- TRBJ2-2 TRBV5-6 - TGTGCCAGCAGCTTGGGGGTACAGGTGGGCACCGGGGAGCTGTTTTTT CASSLGVQVGTGELFF
- TRBJ2-3 TRBV5-1 TRBD2 TGCGCCAGCAGTACGCGGGGGGGCCCGACAGATACGCAGTATTTT CASSTRGGPTDTQYF
few TRBJ2-1 TRBV29-1 - TGCAGCGTGGACAGCTACAATGAGCAGTTCTTC CSVDSYNEQFF
- TRBJ2-3 TRBV12-5 TRBD2 TGTGCTAGTGGCACCAATCCTAGCGGGAGCGCAGATACGCAGTATTTT CASGTNPSGSADTQYF
- TRBJ2-6 TRBV7-6 TRBD2 TGTGCCAGCAGCTTATTTTTGCGGGGGGGAAGAAGCTCTGGGGCCAACGTCCTGACTTTC CASSLFLRGGRSSGANVLTF
- TRBJ2-1 TRBV4-1 TRBD1 TGCGCCAGCAGCCACCCAGGGGGTGGGAATGAGCAGTTCTTC CASSHPGGGNEQFF
once TRBJ2-3 TRBV27 - TGTGCCAGCAGTTTAGGGTCAGGGGTTACGCAGTATTTT CASSLGSGVTQYF
- TRBJ2-2 TRBV29-1 - TGCAGCGCTTTAGTGAACACCGGGGAGCTGTTTTTT CSALVNTGELFF
- TRBJ1-1 TRBV3-1/TRBV3-2 - TGTGCCAGCCTAGACGAGGGCCGAGACACTGAAGCTTTCTTT CASLDEGRDTEAFF
- TRBJ2-3 TRBV2 TRBD1 TGTGCCAGCCTCAGGGACAGCCACACAGATACGCAGTATTTT CASLRDSHTDTQYF
- TRBJ1-1 TRBV3-1/TRBV3-2 - TGTGCCAGCAGCCAACAATGGGCGAACACTGAAGCTTTCTTT CASSQQWANTEAFF
- TRBJ2-1 TRBV4-2 - TGTGCCAGCAGCCAGAGGAGCGGCTCCTACAATGAGCAGTTCTTC CASSQRSGSYNEQFF
- TRBJ1-2 TRBV6-5 TRBD1 TGTGCCAGCACCCGGGACAGGGGGCTAACTGGCGGCTACACCTTC CASTRDRGLTGGYTF
- TRBJ2-5 TRBV7-2 TRBD2 TGTGCCAGCAGCGGACGGGGGGGCGGAGAGACCCAGTACTTC CASSGRGGGETQYF
- TRBJ2-3 TRBV9 TRBD2 TGTGCCAGCAGCGCCGGGACTAGCGGGGGAGGCTATACGCAGTATTTT CASSAGTSGGGYTQYF
few TRBJ1-5 TRBV3-1/TRBV3-2 - TGTGCCAGCAGCCAAGGGGGGGATCAGCCCCAGCATTTT CASSQGGDQPQHF
- TRBJ1-5 TRBV6-1 TRBD1 TGTGCCAGCAGTGATACAGGGGCAGCTCAGCCCCAGCATTTT CASSDTGAAQPQHF
- TRBJ2-1 TRBV11-2 - TGTGCCAGCAGCTTAGATCCCTATTACAATGAGCAGTTCTTC CASSLDPYYNEQFF
- TRBJ2-1 TRBV3-1/TRBV3-2 TRBD2 TGTGCCAGCAGTCGGACTAGCGGGGGGGCCGATGAGCAGTTCTTC CASSRTSGGADEQFF
few TRBJ1-5 TRBV10-3 - TGTGCCATCAGTGAAGGGGCCCAAAGGGGATGGGATCAGCCCCAGCATTTT CAISEGAQRGWDQPQHF
- TRBJ2-5 TRBV5-1 TRBD2 TGCGCCAGCAGCTTGGGCCGGGGGGGCGTAGAGACCCAGTACTTC CASSLGRGGVETQYF
- TRBJ1-1 TRBV5-1 - TGCGCCAGCAGCCCTTTGCCGGGATCAGACACTGAAGCTTTCTTT CASSPLPGSDTEAFF
- TRBJ1-4 TRBV9 - TGTGCCAGCAGCGTGGCAGGGGTTATCGGTGAAAAACTGTTTTTT CASSVAGVIGEKLFF
- TRBJ2-2 TRBV7-4 TRBD2 TGTGCCAGCAGCTCCCCGGGCGGGCTTGCGGGGGGAAACACCGGGGAGCTGTTTTTT CASSSPGGLAGGNTGELFF